The rows below give T cell receptor beta chains drawn from one sample of a study of Ad26.COV2.S vaccination and SARS-CoV-2 variants. Profiling relied on immunoSEQ multiplex PCR, and the TCRdb table lists in-frame clones only, not all of them. The data show just over 350,000 clones, about 85% seen once. The sample here was peripheral blood, taken in a trial of Ad26.COV2.S vaccine versus placebo. These receptors came from a person between 18 and 65 years old who received the Ad26.COV2.S COVID-19 vaccine or a placebo. CDR3s include the opening cysteine and the closing phenylalanine or tryptophan. Fields, in order: CDR3 protein, CDR3 DNA, CDR3 length, V gene, clone size, J gene, D gene. The D gene is left open where the match is weak. A row's size may be missing; if present it is once, few, many or a size class.

cdr3_aa: CASSALAVHTGELFF
cdr3_nt: TGTGCCAGTAGTGCACTAGCGGTCCACACCGGGGAGCTGTTTTTT
cdr3_length: 15
v_call: TRBV19
clone_size: -
j_call: TRBJ2-2
d_call: TRBD2

cdr3_aa: CASSWTDSEAFF
cdr3_nt: TGTGCCAGCAGCTGGACGGACAGTGAAGCTTTCTTT
cdr3_length: 12
v_call: TRBV5-5
clone_size: few
j_call: TRBJ1-1
d_call: -

cdr3_aa: CASSRHFLPGAGYTF
cdr3_nt: TGTGCCAGCAGCCGCCATTTCCTCCCCGGGGCCGGCTACACCTTC
cdr3_length: 15
v_call: TRBV6-5
clone_size: -
j_call: TRBJ1-2
d_call: -

cdr3_aa: CASSKDRVSGYTF
cdr3_nt: TGTGCCAGCAGTAAGGACAGGGTGTCTGGCTACACCTTC
cdr3_length: 13
v_call: TRBV6-5
clone_size: -
j_call: TRBJ1-2
d_call: TRBD1

cdr3_aa: CASSSEAGVGNSPLHF
cdr3_nt: TGTGCCAGCAGCTCTGAGGCAGGGGTTGGGAATTCACCCCTCCACTTT
cdr3_length: 16
v_call: TRBV28
clone_size: -
j_call: TRBJ1-6
d_call: -

cdr3_aa: CASSSRVYGNTIYF
cdr3_nt: TGTGCCAGCAGCTCCAGGGTTTATGGAAACACCATATATTTT
cdr3_length: 14
v_call: TRBV7-9
clone_size: few
j_call: TRBJ1-3
d_call: -

cdr3_aa: CASSWVASSYEQYF
cdr3_nt: TGTGCCAGCAGTTGGGTTGCTAGCTCCTACGAGCAGTACTTC
cdr3_length: 14
v_call: TRBV28
clone_size: -
j_call: TRBJ2-7
d_call: -

cdr3_aa: CASSKTENTEAFF
cdr3_nt: TGCGCCAGCAGCAAGACAGAAAACACTGAAGCTTTCTTT
cdr3_length: 13
v_call: TRBV5-1
clone_size: few
j_call: TRBJ1-1
d_call: -

cdr3_aa: CASSTIQGVNYEQYF
cdr3_nt: TGCGCCAGCAGCACGATACAGGGAGTTAACTACGAGCAGTACTTC
cdr3_length: 15
v_call: TRBV5-1
clone_size: -
j_call: TRBJ2-7
d_call: -

cdr3_aa: CASRLAGGRKDTQYF
cdr3_nt: TGTGCCAGCAGGCTAGCGGGGGGGCGCAAAGATACGCAGTATTTT
cdr3_length: 15
v_call: TRBV5-4
clone_size: many
j_call: TRBJ2-3
d_call: TRBD2

cdr3_aa: CASRGVYTEAFF
cdr3_nt: TGTGCCAGTAGGGGGGTATACACTGAAGCTTTCTTT
cdr3_length: 12
v_call: TRBV19
clone_size: once
j_call: TRBJ1-1
d_call: -

cdr3_aa: CSGGVGSYNEQFF
cdr3_nt: TGCAGCGGAGGGGTCGGCTCCTACAATGAGCAGTTCTTC
cdr3_length: 13
v_call: TRBV29-1
clone_size: -
j_call: TRBJ2-1
d_call: -

cdr3_aa: CASKKQGVDYGYTF
cdr3_nt: TGTGCCAGCAAGAAACAGGGGGTGGACTATGGCTACACCTTC
cdr3_length: 14
v_call: TRBV2
clone_size: -
j_call: TRBJ1-2
d_call: TRBD1

cdr3_aa: CASSSTGVEAFF
cdr3_nt: TGTGCCAGCAGCTCGACAGGGGTGGAAGCTTTCTTT
cdr3_length: 12
v_call: TRBV5-4
clone_size: -
j_call: TRBJ1-1
d_call: TRBD1